This TCR beta chain derives from a study of CD8+ T cells in alopecia areata. Study-level results: Mice showed TCR sharing more clearly than patients did, possibly owing to HLA.

In this sample, this clone turned up once. Its antigen is not known. As to treatment: oral pan-JAK inhibitor, 5-10 mg twice daily. cDNA serving as the sequencing template came from extracted, reverse transcribed RNA. Data came from immunoSEQ multiplex PCR; TCRdb stores just in-frame clones and leaves some out. Among around 100,000 clones listed, roughly three fifths were seen once. The V gene end was trimmed by 2 bases and the J gene end by 5 bases; junction bases not matched to a gene: 6. Germline V lookup: CDR1 SEHNR, CDR2 FQNEAQ (reference sequence). The CDR3 sequence is 14 residues long. The chain recombines TRBV7-9 with TRBJ2-7; 7 bases map to TRBD1. This sequence was found in a human donor with alopecia areata. Source: CD4+ T cells sorted from blood, taken at week 24, from a patient treated with tofacitinib. The CDR3 sequence is CASSLYRGSDEQYF. DNA for the CDR3: TGTGCCAGCAGCTTATACAGGGGATCGGACGAGCAGTACTTC.